This TCR beta chain was observed in a study of tumor-infiltrating lymphocytes in primary liver carcinoma. Per the germline V gene, CDR1 is SQVTM and CDR2 is ANQGSEA. This CDR3 is 12 amino acids long. Blood RNA originated from unsorted whole blood, with germline DNA additionally extracted. TCR beta cDNA was reverse-transcribed from 500 ng of total RNA. The reaction used a constant-region primer and ProtoScript II reverse transcriptase. Investigators got TCR beta libraries out of three nested multiplex PCR rounds, done with slightly modified ARM-PCR. Investigators reported that the first two PCR rounds, at 10 cycles each, used TRBV1-TRBV30 forward primers with a C-beta reverse primer. One entry per CDR3 protein results from TCRdb running MiXCR on the multiplex PCR reads. The data contain about 200,000 distinct CDR3 sequences, about 61% of them seen just once; the ten biggest clones take up under 7.5%.

The J gene is TRBJ1-1, the V gene TRBV29-1; TRBD1 matches 8 bases. The TCR sequence derives from a woman in her fifties or sixties with primary liver carcinoma and hepatitis B virus infection. The specimen sequenced was peripheral blood. The CDR3 here is CIAGTGNTEAFF. In DNA form, the CDR3 reads TGCATCGCCGGGACAGGGAACACTGAAGCTTTCTTT. The full variable domain, in which reference TRBV29-1 and TRBJ1-1 provide the parts outside the CDR3, is SAVISQKPSRDICQRGTSLTIQCQVDSQVTMMFWYRQQPGQSLTLIATANQGSEATYESGFVIDKFPISRPNLTFSTLTVSNMSPEDSSIYLCIAGTGNTEAFFGQGTRLTVV.